The source of this T cell receptor (beta chain) is a study of T cells in Graves' hyperthyroidism and ophthalmopathy. TCR beta CDR3 sequences were amplified from RNA transcripts. HTBI primers were employed in a first-round RT-PCR of the TCR CDR3. TCRdb independently ran MiXCR on the multiplex PCR reads; one entry per CDR3 protein. The sample has roughly 600,000 distinct CDR3 sequences, roughly 15% seen once. This clonotype occurred many times. Its antigen is unidentified. Overall study findings and caveats: In validation, the model predicted ophthalmopathy. These predictions came a median about 6.5 months before onset. Ophthalmopathy was distinguished from stable hyperthyroidism by 13 V-J signatures.

The germline V gene encodes CDR1 SGHTA and CDR2 FQGNSA. Germline trimming cut 2 bases from V and 7 bases from J; bases unmatched to any gene: 15. This CDR3 contains 17 residues. The study excluded patients with uncontrolled infection, other autoimmune disease, pregnancy or lactation. Extraction of PBMCs used roughly 10 ml of fresh peripheral blood. This clonotype originated in a woman aged 45-60 years with Graves' ophthalmopathy. Sequenced: blood. The rearrangement uses TRBV7-2 and TRBJ2-7; 9 nucleotides agree with TRBD2. The CDR3 loop reads CASSLIAALAGSWEQYF. CDR3 DNA: TGTGCCAGCAGCTTAATAGCTGCGCTAGCGGGGTCTTGGGAGCAGTACTTC.